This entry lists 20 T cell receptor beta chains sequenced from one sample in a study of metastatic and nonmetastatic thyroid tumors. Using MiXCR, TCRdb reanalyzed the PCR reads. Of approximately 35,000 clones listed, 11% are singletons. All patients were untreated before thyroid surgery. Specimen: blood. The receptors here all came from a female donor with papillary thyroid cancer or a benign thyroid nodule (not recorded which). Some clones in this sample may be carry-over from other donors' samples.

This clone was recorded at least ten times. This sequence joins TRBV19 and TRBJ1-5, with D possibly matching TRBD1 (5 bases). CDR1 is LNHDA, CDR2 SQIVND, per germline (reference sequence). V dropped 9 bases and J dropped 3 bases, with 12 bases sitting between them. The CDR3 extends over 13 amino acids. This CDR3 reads CASVGQTNQPQHF. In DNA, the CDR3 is TGTGCCAGCGTGGGGCAGACCAATCAGCCCCAGCATTTT.

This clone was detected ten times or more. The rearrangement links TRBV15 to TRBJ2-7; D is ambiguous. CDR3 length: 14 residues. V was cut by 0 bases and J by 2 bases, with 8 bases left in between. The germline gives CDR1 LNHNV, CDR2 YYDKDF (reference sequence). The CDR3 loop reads CATSRDYGTYEQYF. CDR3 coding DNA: TGTGCCACCAGCAGAGACTATGGAACCTACGAGCAGTACTTC.

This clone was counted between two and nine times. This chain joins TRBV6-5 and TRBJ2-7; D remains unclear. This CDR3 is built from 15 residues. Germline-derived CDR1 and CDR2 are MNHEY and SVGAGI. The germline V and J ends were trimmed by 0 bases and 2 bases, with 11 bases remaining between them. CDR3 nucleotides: TGTGCCAGCAGTTACTCGCTAACAGCGCCCTACGAGCAGTACTTC. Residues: CASSYSLTAPYEQYF.

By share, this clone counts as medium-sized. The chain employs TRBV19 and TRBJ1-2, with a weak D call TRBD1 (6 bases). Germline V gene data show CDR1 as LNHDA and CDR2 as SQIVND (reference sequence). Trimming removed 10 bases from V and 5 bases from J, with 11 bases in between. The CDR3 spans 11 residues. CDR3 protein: CATRTGYGYTF. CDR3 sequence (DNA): TGTGCCACTCGTACAGGGTATGGCTACACCTTC.

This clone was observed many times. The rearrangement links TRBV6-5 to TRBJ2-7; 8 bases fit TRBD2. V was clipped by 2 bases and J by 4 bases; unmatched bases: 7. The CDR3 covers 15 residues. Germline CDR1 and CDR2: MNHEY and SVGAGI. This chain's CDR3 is CASSYVPSGRYEQYF. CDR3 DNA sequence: TGTGCCAGCAGTTACGTACCTAGCGGGCGATACGAGCAGTACTTC.

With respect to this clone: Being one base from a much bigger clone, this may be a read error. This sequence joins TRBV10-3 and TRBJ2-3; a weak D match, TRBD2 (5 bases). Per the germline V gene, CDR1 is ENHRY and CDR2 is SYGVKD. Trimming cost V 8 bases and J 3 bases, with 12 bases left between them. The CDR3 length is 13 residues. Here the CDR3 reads CAISMRVTDTQYF. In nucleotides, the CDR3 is TGTGCCATCTCCATGCGGGTTACAGATACGCAGTATTTT.

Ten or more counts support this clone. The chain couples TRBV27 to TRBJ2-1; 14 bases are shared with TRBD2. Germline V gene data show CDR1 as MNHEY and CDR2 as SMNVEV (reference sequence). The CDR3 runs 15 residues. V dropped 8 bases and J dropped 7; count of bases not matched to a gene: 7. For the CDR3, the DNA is TGTGCCAGCCGGCGAGGGACTAGCGGGAGTAATGAGCAGTTCTTC. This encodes CASRRGTSGSNEQFF.

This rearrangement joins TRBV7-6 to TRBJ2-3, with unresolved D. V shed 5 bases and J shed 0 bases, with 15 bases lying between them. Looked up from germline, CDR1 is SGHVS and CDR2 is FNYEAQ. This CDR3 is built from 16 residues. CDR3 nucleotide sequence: TGTGCCAGCAGCCCAACCGTCGGGTTTAGCACAGATACGCAGTATTTT. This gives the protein CASSPTVGFSTDTQYF.

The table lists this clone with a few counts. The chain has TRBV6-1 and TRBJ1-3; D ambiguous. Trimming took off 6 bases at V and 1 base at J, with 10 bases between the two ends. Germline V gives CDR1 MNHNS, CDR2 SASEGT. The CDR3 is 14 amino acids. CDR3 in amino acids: CASRDFGSGNTIYF. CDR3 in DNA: TGTGCCAGCAGGGATTTCGGGTCTGGAAACACCATATATTTT.

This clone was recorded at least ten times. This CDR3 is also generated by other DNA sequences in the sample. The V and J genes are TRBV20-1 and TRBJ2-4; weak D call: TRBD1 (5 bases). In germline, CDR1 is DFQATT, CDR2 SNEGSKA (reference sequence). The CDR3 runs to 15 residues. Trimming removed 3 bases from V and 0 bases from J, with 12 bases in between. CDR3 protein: CSASSTALAKNIQYF. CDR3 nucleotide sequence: TGCAGTGCTAGCTCGACAGCTTTAGCCAAAAACATTCAGTACTTC.

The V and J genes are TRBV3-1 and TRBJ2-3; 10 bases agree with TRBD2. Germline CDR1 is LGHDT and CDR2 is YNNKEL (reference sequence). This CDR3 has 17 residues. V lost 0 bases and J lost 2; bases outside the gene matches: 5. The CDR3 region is CASSQDRTSGFTDTQYF. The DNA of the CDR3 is TGTGCCAGCAGCCAAGACAGGACTAGCGGATTCACAGATACGCAGTATTTT.

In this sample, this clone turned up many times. CDR3 amino acids: CASSLDRDWNTEAFF. Here the CDR3 DNA reads TGTGCCAGCAGTCTAGACAGGGACTGGAACACTGAAGCTTTCTTT. This chain links TRBV6-2 or TRBV6-3 with TRBJ1-1; 7 nucleotides align to TRBD1. CDR1 and CDR2 (germline): MNHEY, SVGEGT. The CDR3 spans 15 residues. Trimming took 5 bases from V and 1 from J; bases not matched to a gene: 7.

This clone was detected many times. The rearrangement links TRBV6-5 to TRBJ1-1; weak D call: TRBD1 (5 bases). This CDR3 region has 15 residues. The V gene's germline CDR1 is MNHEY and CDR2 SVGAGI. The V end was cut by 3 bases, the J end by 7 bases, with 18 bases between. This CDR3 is CASSYSWSSGGEAFF. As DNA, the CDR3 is TGTGCCAGCAGTTATAGTTGGAGTTCTGGGGGTGAAGCTTTCTTT.

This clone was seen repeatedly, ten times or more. CDR3: CASSSGLAGVQETQYF. CDR3 bases: TGTGCCAGCAGTTCGGGACTAGCGGGAGTTCAAGAGACCCAGTACTTC. V and J are TRBV27 and TRBJ2-5; 14 nucleotides line up with TRBD2. V was clipped by 4 bases and J by 2 bases; unmatched bases: 3. CDR3 length equals 16 residues. The germline gives CDR1 MNHEY, CDR2 SMNVEV (reference sequence).

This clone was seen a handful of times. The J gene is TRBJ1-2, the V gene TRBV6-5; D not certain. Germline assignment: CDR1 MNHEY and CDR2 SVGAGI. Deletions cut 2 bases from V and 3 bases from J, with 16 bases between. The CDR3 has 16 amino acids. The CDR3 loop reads CASSYVPIKTDYGYTF. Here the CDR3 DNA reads TGTGCCAGCAGTTACGTCCCGATCAAGACGGACTATGGCTACACCTTC.

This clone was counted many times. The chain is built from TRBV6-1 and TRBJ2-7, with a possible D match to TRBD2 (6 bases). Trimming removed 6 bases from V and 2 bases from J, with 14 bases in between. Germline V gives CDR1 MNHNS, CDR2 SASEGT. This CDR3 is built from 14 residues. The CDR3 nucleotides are TGTGCCAGCAGACCCAACCTAGCGCCCTACGAGCAGTACTTC. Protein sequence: CASRPNLAPYEQYF.

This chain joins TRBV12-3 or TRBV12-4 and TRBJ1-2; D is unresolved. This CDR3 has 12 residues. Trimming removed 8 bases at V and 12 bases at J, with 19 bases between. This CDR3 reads CASGTAPSQDTF. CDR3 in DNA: TGTGCCAGCGGAACGGCACCGAGTCAAGACACCTTC.

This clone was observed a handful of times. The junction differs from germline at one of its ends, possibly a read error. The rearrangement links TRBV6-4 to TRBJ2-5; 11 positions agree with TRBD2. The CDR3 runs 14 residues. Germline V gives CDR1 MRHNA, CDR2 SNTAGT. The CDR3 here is CASSKTSGVRDTDF. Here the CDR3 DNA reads TGTGCCAGCAGCAAGACTAGCGGGGTCCGGGATACGGACTTC.

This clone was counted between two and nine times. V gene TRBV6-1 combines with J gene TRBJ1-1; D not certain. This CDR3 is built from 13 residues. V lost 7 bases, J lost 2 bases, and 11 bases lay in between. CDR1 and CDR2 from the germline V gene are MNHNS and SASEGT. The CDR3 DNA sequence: TGTGCCAGCATCCGTGTACCCAACACTGAAGCTTTCTTT. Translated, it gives CASIRVPNTEAFF.

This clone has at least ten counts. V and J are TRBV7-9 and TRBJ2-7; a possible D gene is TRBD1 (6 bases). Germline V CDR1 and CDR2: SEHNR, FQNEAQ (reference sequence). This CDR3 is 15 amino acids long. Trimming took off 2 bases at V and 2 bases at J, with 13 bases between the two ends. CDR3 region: CASSLTGTQTYEQYF. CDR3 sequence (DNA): TGTGCCAGCAGCTTAACAGGGACACAAACCTACGAGCAGTACTTC.